The 27 T cell receptor beta chains below were found in one sample sequenced in a study of T-cell memory formation after mild COVID-19. TCRdb used MiXCR to reprocess the 5' RACE reads, holding one entry per CDR3 protein. The sample records around 120,000 distinct CDR3 sequences, 15% to 20% being singletons. Input material: PBMCs or a T cell subset sorted from them (not recorded which). These receptors were obtained from an adult woman who had mild COVID-19 (a few samples of this study predate the infection). Cell type and time point are not known.

This clonotype was seen at least ten times. This sequence joins TRBV4-1 and TRBJ2-3, with 8 bases aligning to TRBD2. Germline CDR1 and CDR2: MGHRA and YSYEKL. The CDR3 contains 17 residues. Unmatched junction bases numbered 10, after V lost 0 bases and J lost 5 bases. For the CDR3, the DNA is TGCGCCAGCAGCCAAGATATGAGCGGGGGCTACGGAGATACGCAGTATTTT. It is translated as CASSQDMSGGYGDTQYF.

This clonotype was seen more than once but under ten times. This rearrangement joins TRBV12-3 or TRBV12-4 to TRBJ1-1; no firm D call. V dropped 3 bases and J dropped 0 bases, with 14 bases sitting between them. This CDR3 is 16 amino acids long. CDR3 bases: TGTGCCAGCAGTTTCCCGATGGGCAGCATGAACACTGAAGCTTTCTTT. Its translation is CASSFPMGSMNTEAFF.

V usage is TRBV9 and J usage is TRBJ1-1, with a tentative D call TRBD1 (5 bases). The CDR3 has 15 residues. Trimming cost V 0 bases and J 1 base, with 10 bases left between them. The germline V gene encodes CDR1 SGDLS and CDR2 YYNGEE. Here the CDR3 DNA reads TGTGCCAGCAGCGTAGAGGCTGGGGGGAACACTGAAGCTTTCTTT. Its translation: CASSVEAGGNTEAFF.

This chain joins TRBV10-3 and TRBJ2-3; no definite D call. The CDR3 is 13 residues long. The germline gives CDR1 ENHRY, CDR2 SYGVKD. Between the trimmed V and J ends, which lost 4 bases and 10 bases, there was a span of 15 bases. CDR3 loop: CAISADRQLAQYF. The CDR3 DNA sequence: TGTGCCATCAGTGCGGACCGCCAACTCGCGCAGTATTTT.

V is TRBV20-1 and J is TRBJ1-5; TRBD1 matches at 8 bases. The CDR3 consists of 16 residues. Losses at the gene ends were 3 bases for V and 5 bases for J; bases not matched to a gene: 12. Germline assignment: CDR1 DFQATT and CDR2 SNEGSKA (reference sequence). CDR3 loop: CSASHRDRNWDQPQHF. In DNA form, the CDR3 reads TGCAGTGCTAGTCATAGGGACAGGAATTGGGATCAGCCCCAGCATTTT.

This clonotype was seen a handful of times. This CDR3 is CASSYRADYGYTF. The CDR3 DNA follows: TGTGCCAGCAGTTATAGGGCGGACTATGGCTACACCTTC. The chain joins TRBV6-5 to TRBJ1-2; D is uncertain. Germline-derived CDR1 and CDR2 are MNHEY and SVGAGI. This CDR3 region has 13 residues. V was shortened by 3 bases and J by 3 bases, with 8 bases between the two germline ends.

The chain employs TRBV6-5 and TRBJ1-2; 11 bases match TRBD1. The CDR3 totals 14 residues. The junction had 6 bases not matched to a gene; V was cut back by 8 bases and J by 4 bases. The germline CDR1 and CDR2 sequences are MNHEY and SVGAGI. CDR3 sequence reads: CASRPGQGVYGYTF. CDR3 DNA: TGTGCCAGCCGCCCGGGACAGGGGGTCTATGGCTACACCTTC.

This clonotype was seen only a few times. The chain is built from TRBV7-6 and TRBJ2-5, with D tentatively TRBD1 (5 bases). The CDR3 extends over 16 amino acids. V lost 0 bases and J 2 bases, leaving 13 bases between the germline ends. Germline CDR1 is SGHVS and CDR2 is FNYEAQ. CDR3 in amino acids: CASSLAVGATQETQYF. As DNA, the CDR3 is TGTGCCAGCAGCTTAGCAGTAGGGGCTACACAAGAGACCCAGTACTTC.

About this clonotype: One end of the junction fails to match germline, which may point to a read error. The chain couples TRBV18 to TRBJ2-2, with 8 bases fitting TRBD1. The CDR3 length is 16 residues. Per germline, CDR1 KGHSH and CDR2 LQKENI. In DNA form, the CDR3 reads TGTGCCAGCTCGCCCGGGACAGGAACGAACACCGGGGAGCTGTATTTT. Its translation is CASSPGTGTNTGELYF.

This clonotype was detected a few times. The chain is built from TRBV30 and TRBJ2-7, with a possible D match to TRBD1 (5 bases). The CDR3 sequence is 14 residues long. Trimming shortened V by 3 bases and J by 6 bases, and 18 bases separated the two germline ends. CDR1 is GTSNPN, CDR2 SVGIG, per germline (reference sequence). In nucleotides, the CDR3 is TGTGCCTGGAGACCAAGCCCGACAGCGACCGAGCAGTACTTC. Translation: CAWRPSPTATEQYF.

This clonotype appeared a few times. This chain uses TRBV9 with TRBJ2-2, with TRBD2 matching over 10 bases. The CDR3 has 15 amino acids. The germline gives CDR1 SGDLS, CDR2 YYNGEE. The trim removed 5 bases at V and 1 base at J, leaving 2 bases unmatched. The CDR3 is CASRLAGGNTGELFF. CDR3 coding DNA: TGTGCCAGCAGATTAGCGGGGGGGAACACCGGGGAGCTGTTTTTT.

This clonotype was detected only a few times. This rearrangement joins TRBV7-9 to TRBJ2-1; possible D gene TRBD2, 5 bases. V lost 3 bases and J 2 bases, leaving 20 bases between the germline ends. The CDR3 covers 18 residues. Germline V gene sequence: CDR1 SEHNR, CDR2 FQNEAQ (reference sequence). The CDR3 here is CASSLVSKGTGTYNEQFF. CDR3 DNA: TGTGCCAGCAGCTTGGTTTCTAAGGGAACGGGGACCTACAATGAGCAGTTCTTC.

As for this clonotype: Mismatch with germline at one junction end may stem from a read error. The chain has TRBV11-2 and TRBJ2-3; 8 bases are a match to TRBD2. The CDR3 is 16 amino acids. Germline V gene lookup returns CDR1 SGHAT and CDR2 FQNNGV. CDR3 region: CSSSSSESGRGDTQYF. CDR3 nucleotide sequence: TGTTCCAGCAGCTCCTCGGAGAGCGGGAGAGGGGATACGCAGTATTTT.

V gene TRBV24-1 combines with J gene TRBJ2-4, with D possibly matching TRBD2 (6 bases). This CDR3 is built from 14 residues. Trimming removed 4 bases at V and 3 bases at J, with 9 bases between. Germline V lookup: CDR1 KGHDR, CDR2 SFDVKD. CDR3 amino acids: CATSDGGGKNIQYF. The CDR3 bases are TGTGCCACCAGTGACGGGGGAGGCAAAAACATTCAGTACTTC.

This clonotype was seen many times. V is TRBV7-9 and J is TRBJ1-1; TRBD1 might be the D (5 bases). Trimming stripped 1 base from V and 3 bases from J, with 12 bases between. Germline CDR1 SEHNR, CDR2 FQNEAQ (reference sequence). This CDR3 region has 15 residues. The CDR3 here is CASSLGQTTYTEAFF. The DNA for the CDR3 is TGTGCCAGCAGCTTAGGACAGACTACCTACACTGAAGCTTTCTTT.

The chain recombines TRBV24-1 with TRBJ2-1; 14 bases map to TRBD2. The V and J ends lost 2 bases and 10 bases, in that order; junction bases with no gene match: 0. The CDR3 runs 14 residues. Germline V CDR1 and CDR2: KGHDR, SFDVKD. The CDR3 region is CATSDWTSGGEQFF. CDR3 DNA: TGTGCCACCAGTGATTGGACTAGCGGGGGGGAGCAGTTCTTC.

The chain recombines TRBV5-8 with TRBJ2-3, with D possibly TRBD1 on 6 matching bases. The CDR3 totals 16 residues. With 4 bases removed from V and 0 bases from J, the gap between germline ends came to 15 bases. The V gene's germline CDR1 is SGHTS and CDR2 YDEGEE. Here the CDR3 reads CASSQKGGASTDTQYF. The CDR3 DNA reads as TGTGCCAGCAGCCAAAAAGGGGGAGCTAGCACAGATACGCAGTATTTT.

This clonotype occurred a few times. The gene calls are TRBV20-1 and TRBJ2-7; 7 positions match TRBD2. Losses at the gene ends were 3 bases for V and 2 bases for J; bases not matched to a gene: 7. The germline CDR1 and CDR2 sequences are DFQATT and SNEGSKA (reference sequence). The CDR3 length is 14 residues. Here the CDR3 reads CSASWAGATYEQYF. The CDR3 region has the DNA TGCAGTGCTAGCTGGGCGGGAGCCACCTACGAGCAGTACTTC.

This sequence joins TRBV14 and TRBJ2-3; tentatively, D is TRBD1 (6 bases). Deletions cut 4 bases from V and 4 bases from J, with 18 bases between. Germline V lookup: CDR1 SGHDN, CDR2 FVKESK. The CDR3 is 16 amino acids. The CDR3 bases are TGTGCCAGCAGCCGGTTACAGGGATTGGGAGCAGATACGCAGTATTTT. Translation: CASSRLQGLGADTQYF.

This clonotype was observed a few times. This chain uses TRBV12-3 or TRBV12-4 with TRBJ2-7, with D perhaps TRBD1 or TRBD2 (6 bases each). This CDR3 region has 16 residues. Trimming stripped 3 bases from V and 3 bases from J, with 18 bases between. Here the CDR3 reads CASSFLGGLTLYEQYF. The CDR3 DNA reads TGTGCCAGCAGTTTTCTTGGGGGGCTAACCCTCTACGAGCAGTACTTC.

J is TRBJ2-2 and V is TRBV29-1; 7 positions match TRBD1. The V segment lost 6 bases and the J segment 6 bases; nucleotides outside the gene matches: 4. The CDR3 consists of 12 residues. Germline-derived CDR1 and CDR2 are SQVTM and ANQGSEA. The DNA for the CDR3 is TGCAGCGTCCCGACAGGGTCCGGGGAGCTGTTTTTT. Protein: CSVPTGSGELFF.

The chain carries TRBV7-2 and TRBJ2-3; 10 bases match TRBD2. Germline V CDR1 and CDR2: SGHTA, FQGNSA. The CDR3 consists of 16 residues. The J segment lost 7 bases and the V segment lost 8 bases, leaving 15 bases of the junction unmatched. CDR3 residues: CASSLLGTSASNTQYF. In DNA form, the CDR3 reads TGTGCCAGCTCCCTATTGGGGACTAGCGCTTCGAATACGCAGTATTTT. Full variable domain (remainder filled in from reference TRBV7-2 and TRBJ2-3): GAGVSQSPSNKVTEKGKDVELRCDPISGHTALYWYRQSLGQGLEFLIYFQGNSAPDKSGLPSDRFSAERTGGSVSTLTIQRTQQEDSAVYLCASSLLGTSASNTQYFGPGTRLTVL.

This clonotype has just a few counts. This chain uses TRBV6-2 or TRBV6-3 with TRBJ1-1; D may be TRBD1 (6 bases). Germline V lookup: CDR1 MNHEY, CDR2 SVGEGT. CDR3 length: 14 amino acids. Deletions cut 5 bases from V and 1 base from J, with 11 bases between. CDR3 sequence (DNA): TGTGCCAGCAGTGAACACAGGGAGAACACTGAAGCTTTCTTT. Protein sequence: CASSEHRENTEAFF.

This clonotype was counted a few times. V gene TRBV24-1 combines with J gene TRBJ2-1; D assignment may be TRBD1 or TRBD2 (5 bases each). V was clipped by 9 bases and J by 2 bases, with 10 bases between them. The CDR3 is 13 residues long. Germline V lookup: CDR1 KGHDR, CDR2 SFDVKD. The CDR3: CATGTWPYNEQFF. The CDR3 DNA is TGTGCCACCGGGACGTGGCCCTACAATGAGCAGTTCTTC.

This clonotype was counted a few times. The V gene is TRBV6-2 or TRBV6-3, the J gene TRBJ1-5, with D possibly matching TRBD1 (5 bases). The ends were cut back, 2 bases at V and 4 bases at J, with 9 bases in the middle. Germline values: CDR1 MNHEY, CDR2 SVGEGT. The CDR3 has 14 residues. CDR3 in amino acids: CASSYGAGNQPQHF. The CDR3 DNA sequence: TGTGCCAGCAGTTACGGGGCAGGGAATCAGCCCCAGCATTTT.

This clonotype was seen ten or more times. The chain is built from TRBV7-6 and TRBJ2-5, with 7 bases fitting TRBD1. This CDR3 has 16 residues. V dropped 6 bases and J dropped 0; count of bases not matched to a gene: 10. Germline V CDR1 and CDR2: SGHVS, FNYEAQ. CDR3 sequence: CASRAPGQRDQETQYF. The CDR3 region has the DNA TGTGCCAGCAGGGCCCCGGGACAGAGGGACCAAGAGACCCAGTACTTC.

This clonotype came up a few times. The chain carries TRBV7-8 and TRBJ2-1, with unresolved D. CDR3 size: 19 residues. Germline loops: CDR1 SGHVS, CDR2 FQNEAQ. V gave up 5 bases and J gave up 0 bases, with 23 bases separating them. The CDR3 nucleotides read TGTGCCAGCAGCCCTAGGCCTAACAGCCCCGCGAGCTCCTACAATGAGCAGTTCTTC. Translated: CASSPRPNSPASSYNEQFF.